This T cell receptor (beta chain) was captured in a study of T-cell reconstitution after alpha-beta-depleted transplantation in children. Study observations and caveats: After transplant, at about two months, alpha-beta T cells were reportedly derived from several hundred expanded graft clones.

Researchers prepared the TCRbeta library using unique molecular identifiers, the study reports. TCRdb processed the PCR reads anew with MiXCR; each CDR3 protein has one entry. Here the sample spans around 800,000 distinct CDR3 sequences, around 17% being singletons. V lost 7 bases and J lost 5, with 12 bases in between. The CDR3 loop spans 12 amino acids. Germline V gene lookup returns CDR1 DFQATT and CDR2 SNEGSKA (reference sequence). In its sample, this clonotype was seen a few times. Its antigen remains unidentified. Source: PBMCs, mostly from graft donor cells, taken 360 days after TCRalphabeta/CD19-depleted stem cell transplant. The TCR sequence derives from a male patient between 10 and 17 years old who had a stem cell transplant for acute lymphoblastic leukemia, so the T cells may come from the graft donor. The chain combines TRBV20-1 with TRBJ1-5; no firm D call. The CDR3 DNA is TGCAGTGTACGGAGGGAGCATCAGCCCCAGCATTTT. Its translation: CSVRREHQPQHF.